This T cell receptor beta chain was obtained from a study of T cell repertoires in cytomegalovirus infection. Study overall: Recently identified HLA-C-restricted CMV epitopes and well-studied HLA-B-restricted CMV epitopes were used by the study. CMV infection plus the matching HLA type was flagged by public TCR beta signatures.

TCRdb independently ran MiXCR on the reads; one entry per CDR3 protein. The sample carries some 590,000 distinct CDR3 sequences, about 40% recorded once. The CDR3 is made up of 16 amino acids. Germline values: CDR1 LNHDA, CDR2 SQIVND (reference sequence). Trimming stripped 7 bases from V and 2 bases from J, with 18 bases between. About this clonotype: Its specificity is unknown.

This TCR was recovered from a human donor in good health (CMV status not recorded). Some clones in this sample may be carry-over from other donors' samples. The chain is built from TRBV19 and TRBJ1-5; unclear D gene. Source: cultured PBMCs, taken from culture after CMV antigen stimulation. The CDR3 DNA is TGTGCCAGTACCATGGGTAGGGAAGGAGGCAATCAGCCCCAGCATTTT. Protein product: CASTMGREGGNQPQHF.